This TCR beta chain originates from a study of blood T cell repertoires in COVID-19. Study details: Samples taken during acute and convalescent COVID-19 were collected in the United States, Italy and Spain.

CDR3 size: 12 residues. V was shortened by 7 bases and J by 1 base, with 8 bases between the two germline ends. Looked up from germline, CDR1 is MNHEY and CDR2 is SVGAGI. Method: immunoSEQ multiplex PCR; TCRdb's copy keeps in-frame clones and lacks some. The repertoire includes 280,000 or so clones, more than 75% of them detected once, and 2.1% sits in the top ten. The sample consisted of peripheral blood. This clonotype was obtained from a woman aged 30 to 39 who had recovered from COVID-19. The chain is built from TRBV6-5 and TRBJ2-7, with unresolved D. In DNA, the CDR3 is TGTGCCAGCACTGGGCCTTCCTACGAGCAGTACTTC. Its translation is CASTGPSYEQYF.